This TCR beta chain was obtained from a study of shared clonotypes between healthy human individuals. Study observations and caveats: Owing to a small donor count, the genetic and exposure-history diversity represented was limited. Some clonotypes were shared by all four sorted-subset donors, while others were not shared. The non-shared ones had lower generation probabilities than the shared ones. Naive CD4 clonotypes overlapped across several donors at roughly 5%.

For each subset, genomic DNA was distributed in equal portions over several immunoSEQ plates. TCRdb's table, derived via immunoSEQ multiplex PCR, lists solely in-frame clones and lacks some. The sample has about 2 million clones; about 95% are singletons. Turning to this clone: The antigen remains undetermined.

As defined, naive CD8 cells were CD45RO-negative and positively selected for CCR7, with terminally differentiated effector memory CD45RA+ cells excluded. The germline V gene has CDR1 SGHVS and CDR2 FQNEAQ. V trimming: 5 bases; J trimming: 3 bases; junction bases outside the gene matches: 16. This CDR3 is built from 18 residues. Material for sequencing was naive CD8+ T cells sorted from blood. The receptor was derived from a young man in good health. The rearrangement uses TRBV7-8 and TRBJ1-3, with 7 bases fitting TRBD1. CDR3 DNA sequence: TGTGCCAGCAGCCCAGGGGGGTTGGAAAGAATTGGTGGAAACACCATATATTTT. This codes for CASSPGGLERIGGNTIYF.